This TCR beta chain was recorded in a study of shared clonotypes between healthy human individuals. Study-level points and caveats: Across subsets, estimated richness was generally greater for naive than for memory populations.

Turning to this clone: Its cognate antigen is unknown.

Only in-frame clones appear in the TCRdb table, and some are missing; sequencing was by immunoSEQ multiplex PCR. This repertoire shows some 1.5 million clones, approximately 97% found once; its top ten account for 1% to 1.5%. The source is a man aged 25 to 40 in good health. Material: naive CD4+ T cells sorted from blood. Described subset: CD45RA+ positively selected.

Written as DNA, the CDR3 is TGTGCCAGCAGCCCCCGACAGGGGGCCCTGAACACTGAAGCTTTCTTT. It codes for CASSPRQGALNTEAFF. This sequence joins TRBV7-2 and TRBJ1-1; 10 bases are shared with TRBD1. CDR3 length equals 16 residues. The germline V gene encodes CDR1 SGHTA and CDR2 FQGNSA. The ends lost 5 bases at V and 0 bases at J; junction bases unmatched: 6. The full variable domain, in which reference TRBV7-2 and TRBJ1-1 provide the parts outside the CDR3, is GAGVSQSPSNKVTEKGKDVELRCDPISGHTALYWYRQSLGQGLEFLIYFQGNSAPDKSGLPSDRFSAERTGGSVSTLTIQRTQQEDSAVYLCASSPRQGALNTEAFFGQGTRLTVV.